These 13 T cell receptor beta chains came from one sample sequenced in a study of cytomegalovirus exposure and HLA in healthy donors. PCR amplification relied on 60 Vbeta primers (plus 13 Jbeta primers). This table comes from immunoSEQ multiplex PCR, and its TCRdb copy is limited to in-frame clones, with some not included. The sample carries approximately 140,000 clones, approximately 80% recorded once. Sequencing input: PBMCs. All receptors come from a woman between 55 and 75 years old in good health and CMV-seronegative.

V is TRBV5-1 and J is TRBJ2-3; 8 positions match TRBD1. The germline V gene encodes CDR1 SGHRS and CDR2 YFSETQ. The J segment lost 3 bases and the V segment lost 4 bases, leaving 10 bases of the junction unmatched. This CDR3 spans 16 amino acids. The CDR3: CASSRGQGWGTDTQYF. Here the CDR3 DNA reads TGCGCCAGCAGCAGAGGACAGGGTTGGGGGACAGATACGCAGTATTTT.

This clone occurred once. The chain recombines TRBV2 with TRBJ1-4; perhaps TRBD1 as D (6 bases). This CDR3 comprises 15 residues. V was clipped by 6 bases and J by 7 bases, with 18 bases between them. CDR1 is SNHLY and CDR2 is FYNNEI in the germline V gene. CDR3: CASRSSTGSPEKLFF. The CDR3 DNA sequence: TGTGCCAGCAGGTCCTCTACAGGGTCGCCTGAAAAACTGTTTTTT.

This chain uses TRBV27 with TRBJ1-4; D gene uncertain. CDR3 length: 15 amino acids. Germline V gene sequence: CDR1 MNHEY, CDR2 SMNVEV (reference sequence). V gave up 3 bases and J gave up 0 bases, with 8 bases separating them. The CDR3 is CASSFYSSTNEKLFF. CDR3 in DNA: TGTGCCAGCAGTTTCTACAGTTCAACTAATGAAAAACTGTTTTTT.

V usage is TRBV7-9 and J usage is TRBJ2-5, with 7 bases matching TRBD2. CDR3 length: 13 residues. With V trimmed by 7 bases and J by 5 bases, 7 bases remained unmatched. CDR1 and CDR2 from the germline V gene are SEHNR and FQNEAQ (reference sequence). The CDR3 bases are TGTGCCAGCAACCAAGCGGGATCCGAGACCCAGTACTTC. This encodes CASNQAGSETQYF.

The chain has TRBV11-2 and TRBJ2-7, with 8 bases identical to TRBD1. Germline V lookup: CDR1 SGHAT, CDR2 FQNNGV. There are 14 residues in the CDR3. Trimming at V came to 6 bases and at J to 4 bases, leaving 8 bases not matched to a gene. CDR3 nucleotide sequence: TGTGCCAGCAGTTCAAACCGACAGGGGTACGAGCAGTACTTC. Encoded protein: CASSSNRQGYEQYF.

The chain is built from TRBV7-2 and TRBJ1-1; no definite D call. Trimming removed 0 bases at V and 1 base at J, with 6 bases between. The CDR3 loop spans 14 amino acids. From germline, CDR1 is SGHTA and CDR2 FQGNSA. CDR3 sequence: CASSLAGANTEAFF. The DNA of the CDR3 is TGTGCCAGCAGCTTAGCAGGAGCGAACACTGAAGCTTTCTTT.

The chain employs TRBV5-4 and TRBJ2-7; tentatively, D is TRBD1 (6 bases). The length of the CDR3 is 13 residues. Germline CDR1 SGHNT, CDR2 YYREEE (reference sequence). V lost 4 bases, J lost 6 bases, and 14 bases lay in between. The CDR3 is CASSLQGASEQYF. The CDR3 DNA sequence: TGTGCCAGCAGCCTACAGGGAGCTAGCGAGCAGTACTTC.

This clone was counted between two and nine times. The chain's CDR3 is CASSSRTVNTEAFF. The DNA for the CDR3 is TGTGCCAGCAGCTCCCGGACAGTGAACACTGAAGCTTTCTTT. This chain joins TRBV13 and TRBJ1-1; a weak D match, TRBD1 (6 bases). This CDR3 has 14 amino acids. Trimming shortened V by 4 bases and J by 0 bases, and 9 bases separated the two germline ends. The V gene's germline CDR1 is PRHDT and CDR2 FYEKMQ (reference sequence).

The CDR3 region has the DNA TGTGCCAGCAGTGAAGGGACAGGGGCGCCCCTCGAGCAGTACTTC. Translation: CASSEGTGAPLEQYF. The chain uses TRBV2 and TRBJ2-7; 9 nucleotides line up with TRBD1. This CDR3 is built from 15 residues. The trim removed 1 base at V and 6 bases at J, leaving 7 bases unmatched. From germline, CDR1 is SNHLY and CDR2 FYNNEI.

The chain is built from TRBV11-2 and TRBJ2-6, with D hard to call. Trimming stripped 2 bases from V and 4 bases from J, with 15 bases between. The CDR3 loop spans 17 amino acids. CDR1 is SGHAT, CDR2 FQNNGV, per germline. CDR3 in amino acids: CASSLLAGDSGANVLTF. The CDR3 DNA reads TGTGCCAGCAGCTTATTGGCAGGCGATTCCGGGGCCAACGTCCTGACTTTC.

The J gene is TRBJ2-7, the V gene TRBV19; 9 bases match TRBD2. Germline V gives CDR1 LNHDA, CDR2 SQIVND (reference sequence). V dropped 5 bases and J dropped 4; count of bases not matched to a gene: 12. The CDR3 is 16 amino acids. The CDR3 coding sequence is TGTGCCAGTAGTCGTACCTTAGCGGGAGAGTTGTACGAGCAGTACTTC. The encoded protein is CASSRTLAGELYEQYF.

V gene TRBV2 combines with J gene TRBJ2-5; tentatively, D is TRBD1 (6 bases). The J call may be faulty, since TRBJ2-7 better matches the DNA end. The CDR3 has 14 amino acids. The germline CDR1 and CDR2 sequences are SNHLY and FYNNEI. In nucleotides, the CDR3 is TGTGCCAGCAAGGACGGGACACAATCCTACGAGCAGTACTTC. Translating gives CASKDGTQSYEQYF.

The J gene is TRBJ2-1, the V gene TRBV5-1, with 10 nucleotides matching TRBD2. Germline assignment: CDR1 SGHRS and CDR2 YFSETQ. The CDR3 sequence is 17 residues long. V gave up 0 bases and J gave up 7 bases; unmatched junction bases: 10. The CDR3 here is CASSLEVSGGAPNEQFF. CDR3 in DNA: TGCGCCAGCAGCTTGGAAGTCAGCGGGGGGGCCCCGAATGAGCAGTTCTTC.